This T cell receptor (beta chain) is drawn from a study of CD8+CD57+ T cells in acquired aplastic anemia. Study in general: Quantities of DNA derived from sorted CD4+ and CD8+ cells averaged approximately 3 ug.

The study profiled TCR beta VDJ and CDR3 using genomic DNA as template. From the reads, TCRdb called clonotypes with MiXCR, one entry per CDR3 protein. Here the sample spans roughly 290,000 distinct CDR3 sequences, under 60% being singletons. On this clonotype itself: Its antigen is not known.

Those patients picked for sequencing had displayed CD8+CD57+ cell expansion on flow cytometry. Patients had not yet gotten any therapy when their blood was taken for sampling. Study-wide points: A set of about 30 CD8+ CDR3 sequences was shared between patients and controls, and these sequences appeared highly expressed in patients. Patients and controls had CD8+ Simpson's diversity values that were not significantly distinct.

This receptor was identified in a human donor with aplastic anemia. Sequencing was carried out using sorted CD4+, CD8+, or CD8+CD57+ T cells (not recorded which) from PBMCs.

This CDR3 is CSARGGRGAGELFF. The CDR3 DNA follows: TGCAGCGCGCGAGGAGGACGGGGCGCCGGGGAGCTGTTTTTT. The chain links TRBV29-1 to TRBJ2-2; D may be TRBD1 or TRBD2 (5 bases each). The ends were cut back, 7 bases at V and 6 bases at J, with 18 bases in the middle. The CDR3 totals 14 residues. Germline V CDR1 and CDR2: SQVTM, ANQGSEA.